This record looks at one T cell receptor (beta chain) sequence and its context. Its antigen is not identified. Profiling relied on immunoSEQ multiplex PCR, and the TCRdb table lists in-frame clones only, not all of them. Among 68,000 or so clones listed, about 89% were seen once. This specimen comes from a study of cytomegalovirus exposure and HLA in healthy donors. Broader study findings: In vitro checks showed that three CMV-associated chains really do target CMV antigens. In a later analysis, first-cohort TCR clusters were found to tend to co-occur in the 100 to 150 validation repertoires.

The source is a man younger than 30 in good health and CMV-seronegative. The specimen sequenced was PBMCs.

This chain's CDR3 is CASSPGQGDYEQYF. The CDR3 nucleotides read TGTGCCAGCTCACCAGGACAGGGAGACTACGAGCAGTACTTC. V is TRBV18 and J is TRBJ2-7; 8 bases agree with TRBD1. V trimming: 2 bases; J trimming: 3 bases; junction bases outside the gene matches: 3. The CDR3 contains 14 residues. The germline CDR1 and CDR2 sequences are KGHSH and LQKENI.